Each of the 23 T cell receptor beta chains below was sequenced from the same sample in a study of T cell responses to AZD1222 COVID-19 vaccine. Sequenced by immunoSEQ multiplex PCR; TCRdb stores in-frame clones only, minus some. This table holds roughly 99,000 clones, 92% found once. This specimen consisted of peripheral blood, obtained 28 days after the second AZD1222 dose. The receptor set was obtained from an adult who received the AZD1222 COVID-19 vaccine.

The genes are TRBV27 and TRBJ2-1; D gene ambiguous. Trimming took off 2 bases at V and 5 bases at J, with 13 bases between the two ends. Germline V gene lookup returns CDR1 MNHEY and CDR2 SMNVEV (reference sequence). The CDR3 contains 15 residues. The DNA for the CDR3 is TGTGCCAGCAGTTTACTCCTACGGAGAGACAATGAGCAGTTCTTC. Protein sequence: CASSLLLRRDNEQFF.

This chain connects TRBV29-1 to TRBJ1-2; no reliable D call. The CDR3 covers 12 residues. The germline V and J ends were trimmed by 0 bases and 13 bases, with 15 bases remaining between them. The germline gives CDR1 SQVTM, CDR2 ANQGSEA. In DNA form, the CDR3 reads TGCAGCGTTGAAGATCGTATTAGGATGAGCACCTTC. Translated: CSVEDRIRMSTF.

The chain uses TRBV19 and TRBJ1-5; 7 bases match TRBD1. Trimming took 8 bases from V and 2 from J; bases not matched to a gene: 9. CDR1 LNHDA and CDR2 SQIVND come from the germline V gene (reference sequence). This CDR3 is built from 15 residues. CDR3 nucleotide sequence: TGTGCCAGTCATCACAGGGGAGGGGGCAATCAGCCCCAGCATTTT. Its protein is CASHHRGGGNQPQHF.

This chain links TRBV6-5 with TRBJ1-1, with D hard to call. This CDR3 has 14 amino acids. V gave up 6 bases and J gave up 1 base, with 12 bases separating them. Germline V gene data show CDR1 as MNHEY and CDR2 as SVGAGI. The DNA of the CDR3 is TGTGCCAGCAGAAACACCAACCAGAACACTGAAGCTTTCTTT. The encoded protein is CASRNTNQNTEAFF.

V usage is TRBV20-1 and J usage is TRBJ1-1; D remains ambiguous. V was trimmed by 3 bases and J by 7 bases, leaving 9 bases between them. The CDR3 consists of 11 residues. Germline V gene data show CDR1 as DFQATT and CDR2 as SNEGSKA (reference sequence). The CDR3 protein is CSARTRLEAFF. In DNA form, the CDR3 reads TGCAGTGCTAGGACCCGCCTTGAAGCTTTCTTT.

This clone was counted only a few times. The chain is built from TRBV19 and TRBJ1-2; the match to TRBD1 covers 7 bases. The germline V gene has CDR1 LNHDA and CDR2 SQIVND (reference sequence). The CDR3 is 14 residues long. The trim removed 5 bases at V and 7 bases at J, leaving 10 bases unmatched. The CDR3 coding sequence is TGTGCCAGTAGTCAAAAGACAGGGAGGGTTGGCTACACCTTC. Protein sequence: CASSQKTGRVGYTF. Full variable domain (missing parts from reference TRBV19 and TRBJ1-2): DGGITQSPKYLFRKEGQNVTLSCEQNLNHDAMYWYRQDPGQGLRLIYYSQIVNDFQKGDIAEGYSVSREKKESFPLTVTSAQKNPTAFYLCASSQKTGRVGYTFGSGTRLTVV.

By proportion, this clone is medium-sized. This specimen includes other DNA sequences encoding the same CDR3. The CDR3 coding sequence is TGTGCCAGTAGTATAGATTTACGACGACAGGGGATGTCGAGGACGGGTCAGCCCCAGCATTTT. Translated, it gives CASSIDLRRQGMSRTGQPQHF. The chain carries TRBV19 and TRBJ1-5; 8 positions agree with TRBD1. J gave up 6 bases and V 0 bases, and 22 bases lay outside the gene matches. The CDR3 has 21 amino acids. Per germline, CDR1 LNHDA and CDR2 SQIVND (reference sequence).

The chain joins TRBV3-1 (or the pseudogene TRBV3-2) to TRBJ2-1; TRBD1 matches 7 bases. Trimming removed 7 bases from V and 6 bases from J; junction bases left unmatched: 9. CDR1 and CDR2 (germline): LGHDT, YNNKEL (reference sequence). CDR3 length equals 14 residues. CDR3 DNA sequence: TGTGCCAGCAAGGCACAGGGGACAAGCAATGAGCAGTTCTTC. Translation: CASKAQGTSNEQFF.

The CDR3 nucleotides read TGTGCCAGCAGCCAAGTAGGCGTCAGGGGTGAAAAACTGTTTTTT. Protein product: CASSQVGVRGEKLFF. The chain employs TRBV14 and TRBJ1-4; tentatively, D is TRBD1 (6 bases). Trimming stripped 1 base from V and 7 bases from J, with 13 bases between. The CDR3 runs 15 residues. Germline V gene lookup returns CDR1 SGHDN and CDR2 FVKESK.

Written as DNA, the CDR3 is TGTGCCAGCAGCTTGGTGGTAGCGGGAAAAGAGCAGTACTTC. This codes for CASSLVVAGKEQYF. The chain carries TRBV5-4 and TRBJ2-7, with 8 bases matching TRBD2. This CDR3 contains 14 residues. Germline-derived CDR1 and CDR2 are SGHNT and YYREEE (reference sequence). V shed 0 bases, J shed 7 bases, and the junction held 6 bases outside the gene matches.

V usage is TRBV11-2 and J usage is TRBJ1-5; D is ambiguous. CDR1 and CDR2 (germline): SGHAT, FQNNGV. V lost 1 base to trimming and J lost 2 bases, with 9 bases between them. CDR3 length equals 15 residues. Written as DNA, the CDR3 is TGTGCCAGCAGCTTAGGGGCAGGCGGCAATCAGCCCCAGCATTTT. This gives the protein CASSLGAGGNQPQHF.

The chain uses TRBV7-9 and TRBJ1-4; D is possibly TRBD1 (5 bases). The CDR3 loop spans 16 amino acids. The V gene's germline CDR1 is SEHNR and CDR2 FQNEAQ (reference sequence). Trimming left V 6 bases short and J 0 bases short, with 14 bases between. The CDR3 bases are TGTGCCAGCAGTTTGGATGGGACCTCAACTAATGAAAAACTGTTTTTT. Protein sequence: CASSLDGTSTNEKLFF.

This chain connects TRBV10-3 to TRBJ1-2; TRBD1 might be the D (5 bases). Per germline, CDR1 ENHRY and CDR2 SYGVKD. V lost 7 bases, J lost 6 bases, and 15 bases lay in between. The CDR3 runs 13 residues. CDR3 in amino acids: CAITPGRIDGYTF. The CDR3 DNA reads as TGTGCCATCACCCCGGGACGGATTGATGGCTACACCTTC.

The chain employs TRBV24-1 and TRBJ2-3, with D perhaps matching TRBD1 or TRBD2 (7 bases each). V was trimmed by 4 bases and J by 3 bases, leaving 13 bases between them. Germline CDR1 and CDR2: KGHDR and SFDVKD. CDR3 length: 15 amino acids. The CDR3 nucleotides read TGTGCCACCAGTGAGTCCAGGGGGGGAACAGATACGCAGTATTTT. Its protein product is CATSESRGGTDTQYF.

This chain connects TRBV5-8 to TRBJ2-3; 10 nucleotides agree with TRBD2. The CDR3 is 16 residues long. The ends lost 5 bases at V and 2 bases at J; junction bases unmatched: 8. Germline CDR1 SGHTS, CDR2 YDEGEE. The chain's CDR3 is CASSSRTSGHTDTQYF. The CDR3 DNA is TGTGCCAGCAGTTCTAGGACTAGCGGCCACACAGATACGCAGTATTTT.

The chain is built from TRBV28 and TRBJ2-7, with D hard to call. The CDR3 is 14 residues long. Germline V lookup: CDR1 MDHEN, CDR2 SYDVKM. With 3 bases removed from V and 0 bases from J, the gap between germline ends came to 9 bases. DNA of the CDR3: TGTGCCAGCAGTTTGGATTTATTCTCCTACGAGCAGTACTTC. Its translation is CASSLDLFSYEQYF.

The chain employs TRBV7-2 and TRBJ2-7; 7 positions agree with TRBD1. The CDR3 loop spans 14 amino acids. In germline, CDR1 is SGHTA, CDR2 FQGNSA. V gave up 5 bases and J gave up 7 bases; unmatched junction bases: 11. Here the CDR3 reads CASSAQGVLREQYF. In DNA form, the CDR3 reads TGTGCCAGCAGCGCCCAGGGGGTGCTTCGGGAGCAGTACTTC.

This chain links TRBV2 with TRBJ2-7, with D hard to call. There are 11 residues in the CDR3. V was shortened by 7 bases and J by 6 bases, with 10 bases between the two germline ends. The germline gives CDR1 SNHLY, CDR2 FYNNEI. The CDR3 loop is CASNLGREQYF. The DNA of the CDR3 is TGTGCCAGCAACCTAGGTCGCGAGCAGTACTTC.

The chain combines TRBV10-3 with TRBJ1-5, with D uncertain. V was clipped by 10 bases and J by 0 bases, with 13 bases between them. The CDR3 runs to 14 residues. Germline V gene lookup returns CDR1 ENHRY and CDR2 SYGVKD. The CDR3 spells CATSRADSNQPQHF. The CDR3 DNA reads TGTGCCACCTCCCGGGCGGATAGCAATCAGCCCCAGCATTTT.

V and J are TRBV4-2 and TRBJ1-3; D unresolved. Germline V gene sequence: CDR1 LGHNA, CDR2 YNFKEQ. The V gene lost 0 bases and the J gene lost 1 base, with 7 bases spanning the gap. The CDR3 has 15 amino acids. CDR3 sequence reads: CASSQERVSGNTIYF. CDR3 nucleotides: TGTGCCAGCAGCCAAGAAAGAGTTTCTGGAAACACCATATATTTT.

The rearrangement joins TRBV6-2 or TRBV6-3 to TRBJ1-6; possibly TRBD1 for D (5 bases). V was shortened by 6 bases and J by 7 bases, with 13 bases between the two germline ends. This CDR3 spans 14 amino acids. Germline CDR1 is MNHEY and CDR2 is SVGEGT. The DNA of the CDR3 is TGTGCCAGCAGCACTCCCCAGGGAAATTCACCCCTCCACTTT. Residues: CASSTPQGNSPLHF.

This chain uses TRBV7-9 with TRBJ2-1, with 10 bases lining up with TRBD2. The V segment lost 4 bases and the J segment 14 bases; nucleotides outside the gene matches: 8. The CDR3 totals 13 residues. The germline V gene encodes CDR1 SEHNR and CDR2 FQNEAQ (reference sequence). The CDR3 coding sequence is TGTGCCAGCAGCTACCAAAGCGGGAGGGGTAAGTTCTTC. Its translation is CASSYQSGRGKFF.

The V and J genes are TRBV2 and TRBJ1-2; D unclear. The CDR3 has 13 amino acids. CDR1 SNHLY and CDR2 FYNNEI come from the germline V gene. Trimming took off 2 bases at V and 3 bases at J, with 7 bases between the two ends. DNA for the CDR3: TGTGCCAGCAGTGAACAGGCCCACTATGGCTACACCTTC. It encodes CASSEQAHYGYTF.